This entry lists 22 T cell receptor beta chains sequenced from one sample in a study of shared clonotypes between healthy human individuals (dated by TCRdb to 2020 to 2021). To prepare the library, the immunoSEQ multiplex PCR assay was applied. The clones in this table, taken by TCRdb from immuneACCESS, are in-frame only. Not every clone is retained; where verified, under half of the shortfall comes from an unresolved V gene, and the cause of the rest is unknown. For this sample there are around 1.5 million clones; 98% appear just once. The top ten hold about 0.42% of the sample. The sequencing input was naive CD4+ T cells sorted from blood. The cell subset or site tag for this specimen amounts to: CD45RA+ positively selected. The source is a young man in good health.

The genes are TRBV19 and TRBJ2-7; tentatively, D is TRBD1 (6 bases). Trimming shortened V by 4 bases and J by 0 bases, and 13 bases separated the two germline ends. Germline V gives CDR1 LNHDA, CDR2 SQIVND (reference sequence). The CDR3 is made up of 15 amino acids. The CDR3 bases are TGTGCCAGTAGTACCGGGACACACAGCTCCTACGAGCAGTACTTC. Its translation is CASSTGTHSSYEQYF.

The chain carries TRBV20-1 and TRBJ1-1, with unresolved D. V shed 3 bases and J shed 5 bases, with 7 bases lying between them. The germline V gene has CDR1 DFQATT and CDR2 SNEGSKA (reference sequence). The CDR3 loop spans 11 amino acids. The CDR3 loop is CSASRVTEAFF. In DNA form, the CDR3 reads TGCAGTGCTAGTCGAGTAACTGAAGCTTTCTTT.

This rearrangement joins TRBV11-2 to TRBJ1-1; D is unresolved. This CDR3 comprises 12 residues. Trimming stripped 1 base from V and 5 bases from J, with 5 bases between. Germline CDR1 and CDR2: SGHAT and FQNNGV. The CDR3 DNA reads TGTGCCAGCAGCTTAGGGGTAACTGAAGCTTTCTTT. Translation: CASSLGVTEAFF.

The genes are TRBV5-1 and TRBJ2-7, with D hard to call. This CDR3 comprises 14 residues. Trimming removed 4 bases from V and 2 bases from J, with 13 bases in between. The V gene's germline CDR1 is SGHRS and CDR2 YFSETQ. CDR3 in amino acids: CASSRSRITYEQYF. CDR3 bases: TGCGCCAGCAGCCGTTCGAGGATTACCTACGAGCAGTACTTC.

J is TRBJ2-2 and V is TRBV12-5; a possible D gene is TRBD1 (5 bases). V lost 0 bases and J lost 0, with 5 bases in between. The CDR3 totals 15 residues. Germline lookup yields CDR1 LGHNT and CDR2 FRNRAP. CDR3 region: CASGLVGANTGELFF. CDR3 coding DNA: TGTGCTAGTGGTTTGGTAGGGGCGAACACCGGGGAGCTGTTTTTT.

J is TRBJ1-5 and V is TRBV28, with a weak D call TRBD1 (5 bases). V was pared by 6 bases and J by 0 bases, with 30 bases between. This CDR3 has 21 amino acids. CDR1 MDHEN and CDR2 SYDVKM come from the germline V gene. CDR3 bases: TGTGCCAGCAGAACCGATTTCGGGGGTATGGGGCCGAATTCTAGCAATCAGCCCCAGCATTTT. Amino acid sequence: CASRTDFGGMGPNSSNQPQHF.

The rearrangement joins TRBV4-3 to TRBJ2-3; D perhaps matches TRBD2 (7 bases). Trimming cost V 0 bases and J 9 bases, with 16 bases left between them. Germline V gene sequence: CDR1 LGHNA, CDR2 YSLEER. This CDR3 has 15 amino acids. In DNA, the CDR3 is TGCGCCAGCAGCCAAGATACAGGGCCCGGGGGGACGCAGTATTTT. It codes for CASSQDTGPGGTQYF.

The chain combines TRBV7-9 with TRBJ2-3; 9 nucleotides line up with TRBD2. With V trimmed by 1 base and J by 4 bases, 12 bases remained unmatched. The germline V gene has CDR1 SEHNR and CDR2 FQNEAQ (reference sequence). The CDR3 consists of 18 residues. CDR3 nucleotides: TGTGCCAGCAGCTTAGGGGGTAGCGGGAGTCGAGTGGCAGATACGCAGTATTTT. This codes for CASSLGGSGSRVADTQYF.

The chain combines TRBV5-5 with TRBJ2-7; 7 bases agree with TRBD1. CDR1 and CDR2 (germline): SGHKS, YYEKEE (reference sequence). V was pared by 4 bases and J by 3 bases, with 7 bases of the junction left unmatched. The CDR3 is made up of 14 amino acids. The CDR3 sequence is CASSPGTAGYEQYF. The CDR3 coding sequence is TGTGCCAGCAGCCCCGGGACAGCTGGCTACGAGCAGTACTTC.

The chain links TRBV7-2 to TRBJ2-7; 9 nucleotides align to TRBD1. V lost 1 base and J lost 6; bases outside the gene matches: 4. CDR3 size: 14 residues. Per germline, CDR1 SGHTA and CDR2 FQGNSA. The CDR3 region has the DNA TGTGCCAGCAGCTTAGTGGACAGGGGTGCCGAGCAGTACTTC. Translating gives CASSLVDRGAEQYF.

This rearrangement joins TRBV9 to TRBJ2-1; the D gene is possibly TRBD2 (5 bases). V was shortened by 0 bases and J by 7 bases, with 17 bases between the two germline ends. Germline CDR1 SGDLS, CDR2 YYNGEE. CDR3 size: 16 residues. The CDR3 nucleotides are TGTGCCAGCAGCGTAGGGACCCTTCCGGGGAGAAATGAGCAGTTCTTC. Translating gives CASSVGTLPGRNEQFF.

The genes are TRBV27 and TRBJ1-3, with TRBD1 identical over 7 bases. The CDR3 consists of 16 residues. Germline V gene sequence: CDR1 MNHEY, CDR2 SMNVEV (reference sequence). V shed 6 bases and J 0 bases; nucleotides not matched to a gene: 8. Here the CDR3 reads CASRATGPLSGNTIYF. CDR3 coding DNA: TGTGCCAGCAGAGCGACAGGGCCCCTCTCTGGAAACACCATATATTTT.

This sequence joins TRBV11-2 and TRBJ2-7, with D possibly matching TRBD1 (5 bases). There are 15 residues in the CDR3. V lost 3 bases and J 2 bases, leaving 14 bases between the germline ends. Germline V gene sequence: CDR1 SGHAT, CDR2 FQNNGV. CDR3 residues: CASSFLRERTYEQYF. The CDR3 bases are TGTGCCAGCAGCTTCCTCAGGGAAAGGACCTACGAGCAGTACTTC.

The rearrangement uses TRBV27 and TRBJ2-7; TRBD1 matches at 12 bases. Trimming removed 5 bases from V and 6 bases from J; junction bases left unmatched: 11. CDR3 length equals 16 residues. The germline gives CDR1 MNHEY, CDR2 SMNVEV (reference sequence). The CDR3 loop reads CASSPLTGTGGFEQYF. The CDR3 DNA reads as TGTGCCAGCAGTCCCCTTACCGGGACAGGGGGCTTCGAGCAGTACTTC.

The V call is TRBV28, the J call TRBJ2-1, with D perhaps matching TRBD2 (5 bases). V was cut by 6 bases and J by 0 bases, with 12 bases left in between. CDR1 and CDR2 (germline): MDHEN, SYDVKM. This CDR3 region has 15 residues. This CDR3 is CASSDGLSSYNEQFF. The CDR3 nucleotides read TGTGCCAGCAGCGATGGACTCAGCTCCTACAATGAGCAGTTCTTC.

This clone was counted once. This chain links TRBV25-1 with TRBJ2-2; 13 positions agree with TRBD2. The CDR3 is 15 residues long. J lost 7 bases, V lost 4 bases, and 3 bases had no gene match. Germline-derived CDR1 and CDR2 are MGHDK and SYGVNS. The DNA for the CDR3 is TGTGCCAGCAGTGGGGGACTAGCGGGAATCGGGGAGCTGTTTTTT. Translation gives CASSGGLAGIGELFF.

V and J are TRBV5-6 and TRBJ1-1; D call uncertain. Germline CDR1 SGHDT, CDR2 YYEEEE. Trimming took 0 bases from V and 4 from J, leaving 10 bases between them. The CDR3 runs 14 residues. CDR3 bases: TGTGCCAGCAGCTTGGCTTTAGGTGTCACTGAAGCTTTCTTT. Its translation: CASSLALGVTEAFF.

The chain is built from TRBV11-1 and TRBJ2-5; D unresolved. CDR1 and CDR2 from the germline V gene are SGHAT and FQDESV (reference sequence). The V end was cut by 3 bases, the J end by 2 bases, with 13 bases between. This CDR3 has 15 residues. The CDR3, as DNA: TGTGCCAGCAGCTTTTTACAAGCGATTCAAGAGACCCAGTACTTC. Residues: CASSFLQAIQETQYF.

As to this clone: Other DNA sequences within the sample encode an identical CDR3. The chain carries TRBV7-9 and TRBJ2-2, with 9 bases fitting TRBD1. CDR1 and CDR2 (germline): SEHNR, FQNEAQ (reference sequence). CDR3 size: 15 residues. V shed 4 bases, J shed 5 bases, and the junction held 5 bases outside the gene matches. The CDR3 coding sequence is TGTGCCAGCAGCTCCGGGACAGGGCGGACCGGGGAGCTGTTTTTT. Protein sequence: CASSSGTGRTGELFF.

V usage is TRBV5-1 and J usage is TRBJ2-5; 7 bases agree with TRBD2. Trimming removed 4 bases from V and 5 bases from J; junction bases left unmatched: 8. The germline gives CDR1 SGHRS, CDR2 YFSETQ. This CDR3 is built from 14 residues. CDR3 region: CASSGAGARETQYF. DNA for the CDR3: TGCGCCAGCAGCGGGGCGGGAGCAAGGGAGACCCAGTACTTC. Combining the CDR3 with reference TRBV5-1 and TRBJ2-5 gives the whole variable domain KAGVTQTPRYLIKTRGQQVTLSCSPISGHRSVSWYQQTPGQGLQFLFEYFSETQRNKGNFPGRFSGRQFSNSRSEMNVSTLELGDSALYLCASSGAGARETQYFGPGTRLLVL.

The chain has TRBV7-9 and TRBJ2-3; TRBD2 might be the D (7 bases). The CDR3 has 17 residues. V dropped 4 bases and J dropped 0 bases, with 17 bases sitting between them. Germline V gene data show CDR1 as SEHNR and CDR2 as FQNEAQ (reference sequence). CDR3: CASSSRGGGTSTDTQYF. For the CDR3, the DNA is TGTGCCAGCAGCTCCCGCGGGGGCGGGACGAGCACAGATACGCAGTATTTT.

V gene TRBV5-6 combines with J gene TRBJ2-2, with D maybe TRBD1 (5 bases). Per the germline V gene, CDR1 is SGHDT and CDR2 is YYEEEE. V was clipped by 0 bases and J by 6 bases, with 12 bases between them. CDR3 length equals 15 residues. Here the CDR3 DNA reads TGTGCCAGCAGCTTGGGACTCTTAGGGGCCGGGGAGCTGTTTTTT. This translates into CASSLGLLGAGELFF.